Listed below are T cell receptor beta chains from one sample, sequenced in a study of T cells in Graves' hyperthyroidism and ophthalmopathy. TCRdb reanalysed the multiplex PCR reads using MiXCR and keeps one entry per CDR3 protein. This sample carries roughly 580,000 distinct CDR3 sequences, 14% of them seen once, and the ten largest clones take approximately 5.7%. The sample consisted of blood. The receptors were gathered from a woman aged 25 to 45 with Graves' hyperthyroidism that later progressed to Graves' ophthalmopathy. Both conserved end residues are part of each CDR3. Fields, in order: D gene, J gene, V gene, clone size, CDR3 protein, CDR3 DNA. D genes are given only for firm matches. A clone size is listed for some rows: how often the clone was seen (once, few, many), or a class if it is expanded.

D: TRBD2
J: TRBJ2-5
V: TRBV20-1
size: many
CDR3: CSAVSGRAVETQYF
DNA: TGCAGTGCTGTTAGCGGGAGGGCCGTGGAGACCCAGTACTTC

D: TRBD2
J: TRBJ2-5
V: TRBV15
size: many
CDR3: CATSRDLAGGQETQYF
DNA: TGTGCCACCAGCAGAGATTTAGCGGGAGGCCAAGAGACCCAGTACTTC

D: NA
J: TRBJ1-5
V: TRBV24-1
size: many
CDR3: CATSEGTSNQPQHF
DNA: TGTGCCACCAGTGAGGGAACGAGCAATCAGCCCCAGCATTTT

D: NA
J: TRBJ2-7
V: TRBV7-2
size: NA
CDR3: CASSLDPNRGSEQYF
DNA: TGTGCCAGCAGCTTAGATCCCAACCGCGGCAGCGAGCAGTACTTC

D: TRBD1
J: TRBJ1-2
V: TRBV3-1
size: NA
CDR3: CASSHDRGSGYTF
DNA: TGTGCCAGCAGCCACGACAGGGGGTCTGGCTACACCTTC

D: NA
J: TRBJ1-3
V: TRBV2
size: NA
CDR3: CASGRGVNTIYF
DNA: TGTGCCAGCGGGAGGGGTGTAAACACCATATATTTT

D: TRBD1
J: TRBJ1-5
V: TRBV20-1
size: NA
CDR3: CSARGTEYQPQHF
DNA: TGCAGTGCTAGGGGGACAGAATACCAGCCCCAGCATTTT

D: TRBD1
J: TRBJ1-4
V: TRBV12-3/TRBV12-4
size: many
CDR3: CASSFRQGNEKLFF
DNA: TGTGCCAGCAGTTTTAGACAGGGCAATGAAAAACTGTTTTTT

D: TRBD1
J: TRBJ1-3
V: TRBV12-3/TRBV12-4
size: many
CDR3: CASSLDRVTGNTIYF
DNA: TGTGCCAGCAGCCTAGACAGGGTCACTGGAAACACCATATATTTT

D: TRBD1
J: TRBJ1-5
V: TRBV7-9
size: once
CDR3: CASSRQGFAQPQHF
DNA: TGTGCCAGCAGCAGACAGGGGTTTGCTCAGCCCCAGCATTTT

D: NA
J: TRBJ1-5
V: TRBV11-2
size: many
CDR3: CASSLDFWTAPQPQHF
DNA: TGTGCCAGCAGCTTAGATTTCTGGACGGCGCCCCAGCCCCAGCATTTT

D: NA
J: TRBJ2-5
V: TRBV12-3/TRBV12-4
size: NA
CDR3: CASSSRDRQQETQYF
DNA: TGTGCCAGCAGTTCGCGGGACAGACAACAAGAGACCCAGTACTTC

D: NA
J: TRBJ2-4
V: TRBV6-1
size: many
CDR3: CASSEWGAGKNIQYF
DNA: TGTGCCAGCAGTGAATGGGGGGCTGGCAAAAACATTCAGTACTTC

D: TRBD1
J: TRBJ2-1
V: TRBV12-5
size: many
CDR3: CASGSMPGQGAVYNEQFF
DNA: TGTGCTAGTGGTTCCATGCCGGGACAGGGGGCCGTCTACAATGAGCAGTTCTTC

D: NA
J: TRBJ2-7
V: TRBV2
size: NA
CDR3: CATAGTNPYEQYF
DNA: TGTGCCACCGCCGGGACAAATCCCTACGAGCAGTACTTC

D: NA
J: TRBJ2-1
V: TRBV19
size: few
CDR3: CASSVALSREQFF
DNA: TGTGCCAGTAGTGTCGCACTCTCCCGGGAGCAGTTCTTC

D: TRBD1
J: TRBJ1-5
V: TRBV28
size: many
CDR3: CASSASGQGDQPQHF
DNA: TGTGCCAGCAGCGCCTCCGGACAGGGTGATCAGCCCCAGCATTTT

D: TRBD2
J: TRBJ2-3
V: TRBV12-3/TRBV12-4
size: many
CDR3: CASSLGASGSSDTQYF
DNA: TGTGCCAGCAGTTTAGGAGCTAGCGGGAGTTCAGATACGCAGTATTTT

D: NA
J: TRBJ2-7
V: TRBV7-2
size: many
CDR3: CASSLGVGTVSYEQYF
DNA: TGTGCCAGCAGCCTGGGGGTTGGGACGGTCTCCTACGAGCAGTACTTC

D: NA
J: TRBJ1-4
V: TRBV6-1
size: many
CDR3: CASSAPKGRDGEKLFF
DNA: TGTGCCAGCAGCGCCCCGAAGGGCAGGGATGGTGAAAAACTGTTTTTT

D: TRBD2
J: TRBJ2-5
V: TRBV20-1
size: many
CDR3: CSATGLAGGGETQYF
DNA: TGCAGTGCTACTGGTCTAGCGGGAGGAGGAGAGACCCAGTACTTC

D: TRBD2
J: TRBJ2-1
V: TRBV20-1
size: many
CDR3: CSAIPGTNPFDEQFF
DNA: TGCAGTGCTATCCCCGGGACTAACCCTTTTGATGAGCAGTTCTTC

D: NA
J: TRBJ2-3
V: TRBV7-9
size: many
CDR3: CASSPRMGKASTDTQYF
DNA: TGTGCCAGCAGCCCCCGCATGGGGAAGGCTAGCACAGATACGCAGTATTTT

D: NA
J: TRBJ2-7
V: TRBV11-2
size: NA
CDR3: CASSSSNYEQYF
DNA: TGTGCCAGCAGCTCGTCCAACTACGAGCAGTACTTC

D: NA
J: TRBJ1-2
V: TRBV20-1
size: many
CDR3: CSALTPGVLRGGYTF
DNA: TGCAGTGCCCTAACCCCAGGGGTCTTACGGGGTGGCTACACCTTC

D: TRBD2
J: TRBJ2-3
V: TRBV11-2
size: many
CDR3: CASSPLAGRSTQYF
DNA: TGTGCCAGCAGCCCATTAGCGGGCAGGAGTACGCAGTATTTT

D: TRBD1
J: TRBJ2-7
V: TRBV20-1
size: few
CDR3: CSANSGTGESTYEQYF
DNA: TGCAGTGCAAACTCCGGGACAGGGGAATCGACCTACGAGCAGTACTTC

D: TRBD2
J: TRBJ2-4
V: TRBV2
size: NA
CDR3: CASVGLAGVNIQYF
DNA: TGTGCCAGCGTTGGCCTAGCGGGAGTAAACATTCAGTACTTC

D: NA
J: TRBJ1-1
V: TRBV20-1
size: many
CDR3: CTWTRSNTEAFF
DNA: TGCACCTGGACGCGATCGAACACTGAAGCTTTCTTT

D: NA
J: TRBJ1-1
V: TRBV3-1
size: many
CDR3: CASSQVWQGNTEAFF
DNA: TGTGCCAGCAGCCAAGTTTGGCAAGGAAACACTGAAGCTTTCTTT

D: NA
J: TRBJ2-1
V: TRBV7-8
size: many
CDR3: CASSLVGQRHFPYNEQFF
DNA: TGTGCCAGCAGCTTAGTCGGACAGCGTCACTTCCCCTACAATGAGCAGTTCTTC

D: TRBD2
J: TRBJ2-1
V: TRBV6-1
size: NA
CDR3: CASTLGLAGVNEQFF
DNA: TGTGCCAGCACGCTGGGACTAGCGGGAGTCAACGAGCAGTTCTTC

D: TRBD2
J: TRBJ2-1
V: TRBV20-1
size: NA
CDR3: CSARDLAGVEQFF
DNA: TGCAGTGCTAGAGATCTAGCGGGAGTTGAGCAGTTCTTC

D: TRBD1
J: TRBJ1-2
V: TRBV6-2/TRBV6-3
size: few
CDR3: CASRDRTVNYGYTF
DNA: TGTGCCAGCCGGGACAGGACGGTGAACTATGGCTACACCTTC

D: NA
J: TRBJ1-5
V: TRBV2
size: many
CDR3: CASSGSWGKHF
DNA: TGTGCCAGCAGTGGGAGTTGGGGCAAGCATTTT

D: NA
J: TRBJ2-1
V: TRBV9
size: NA
CDR3: CASSVEGDSSYNEQFF
DNA: TGTGCCAGCAGCGTAGAAGGGGATAGCTCCTACAATGAGCAGTTCTTC

D: NA
J: TRBJ1-4
V: TRBV27
size: many
CDR3: CASSLLNEKLFF
DNA: TGTGCCAGCAGTCTCCTTAATGAAAAACTGTTTTTT

D: TRBD2
J: TRBJ2-7
V: TRBV11-1
size: many
CDR3: CASSVLAGRPYEQYF
DNA: TGTGCCAGCAGCGTCCTAGCGGGGAGGCCCTACGAGCAGTACTTC

D: TRBD1
J: TRBJ1-1
V: TRBV12-3/TRBV12-4
size: few
CDR3: CASSFLGGPPDTEAFF
DNA: TGTGCCAGCAGTTTTTTAGGGGGCCCTCCGGACACTGAAGCTTTCTTT

D: TRBD2
J: TRBJ2-7
V: TRBV20-1
size: many
CDR3: CSASGTSAQRGSYEQYF
DNA: TGCAGTGCCTCCGGGACTAGCGCCCAACGCGGGTCCTACGAGCAGTACTTC

D: TRBD2
J: TRBJ2-7
V: TRBV3-1
size: few
CDR3: CASSQVGLAGFDYEQYF
DNA: TGTGCCAGCAGCCAAGTTGGGCTAGCGGGATTTGACTACGAGCAGTACTTC

D: NA
J: TRBJ2-2
V: TRBV9
size: NA
CDR3: CASSALTVNTGELFF
DNA: TGTGCCAGCAGCGCTTTGACGGTGAACACCGGGGAGCTGTTTTTT

D: NA
J: TRBJ1-2
V: TRBV11-2
size: many
CDR3: CASSLAGGGNAGYTF
DNA: TGTGCCAGCAGCTTAGCGGGAGGGGGAAATGCTGGCTACACCTTC

D: TRBD1
J: TRBJ1-2
V: TRBV19
size: NA
CDR3: CASSIPLSGTDYGYTF
DNA: TGTGCCAGTAGTATACCCCTGAGTGGGACAGACTATGGCTACACCTTC

D: NA
J: TRBJ2-2
V: TRBV5-4
size: few
CDR3: CASSKLGFANTGELFF
DNA: TGTGCCAGCAGCAAGCTTGGGTTCGCGAACACCGGGGAGCTGTTTTTT

D: NA
J: TRBJ1-1
V: TRBV6-5
size: many
CDR3: CASSYRGPEIAEAFF
DNA: TGTGCCAGCAGTTACAGGGGACCTGAAATCGCTGAAGCTTTCTTT